This T cell receptor (beta chain) was captured in a study of T cells after yellow fever vaccination. The study's findings and limits: Post-booster repertoires again held most primary-vaccination clones (roughly 96% CD4, roughly 89% CD8).

CDR3 size: 13 residues. Germline values: CDR1 SEHNR, CDR2 FQNEAQ (reference sequence). Trimming stripped 5 bases from V and 6 bases from J, with 13 bases between. This clonotype was found a few times. Its antigen remains unknown. Generation of TCR cDNA used 5'RACE template switching (which added a universal primer site and UMIs). Each CDR3 protein is one row after TCRdb ran MiXCR on the 5' RACE reads. The sample shows 350,000 to 450,000 distinct CDR3 sequences, around a sixth of them seen only once. This TCR was recovered from a man in his late teens or twenties who received the YFV17D yellow fever vaccine. Sequencing was performed on PBMCs, taken before the yellow fever booster vaccination. The chain employs TRBV7-9 and TRBJ1-1; no definite D call. CDR3 coding DNA: TGTGCCAGCAGCCGACCGTTGAGGCCTGAAGCTTTCTTT. Translating it yields CASSRPLRPEAFF.